These 4 T cell receptor beta chains originate from one sample sequenced in a study of vaccination effects on CD4 cells after COVID-19 (dated by TCRdb to between 2021 and 2022). After more than nine days of culture, CD4+ T cells were isolated with the EasySep CD4+ T cell isolation kit. Two doses of either the BNT162b2 or the mRNA-1273 mRNA SARS-CoV-2 vaccine were administered to participants. Library creation used the immunoSEQ multiplex PCR assay. TCRdb stores this immuneACCESS table with in-frame sequences only. Part of the clones is absent; in the studies checked, under half of the shortfall reflects unresolved V genes, and no reason is known for the rest. The sample records 66,000 or so clones, 70% to 85% of which are singletons. Approximately 2% of the sample is held by the ten biggest clonotypes. For these TCRs, the target antigens are not known. The specimen comprised CD4+ T cells from PBMCs cultured without peptide, sampled after COVID-19 vaccination. Receptors were obtained from a human donor who received a COVID-19 vaccine.

V gene TRBV21-1 combines with J gene TRBJ2-4; TRBD1 is the table's D call, not checked against the DNA. TRBV21-1 is deemed a pseudogene. The CDR3 totals 17 residues. The CDR3 DNA sequence: TGTGCCAGCAGCCAACATTGGACAGAGAGAGCCAAAAACATTCAGTACTTC. Its protein is CASSQHWTERAKNIQYF.

This clone has just one count. The V gene is TRBV24-1, the J gene TRBJ1-5; D not resolved. Germline CDR1 and CDR2: KGHDR and SFDVKD. Trimming cost V 6 bases and J 11 bases, with 13 bases left between them. The CDR3 sequence is 12 residues long. CDR3 sequence reads: CATSQAVGSQHF. The CDR3 DNA reads as TGTGCCACCAGTCAAGCAGTAGGGTCCCAGCATTTT.

V gene TRBV24-1 combines with J gene TRBJ2-3, with 10 nucleotides matching TRBD1. With V trimmed by 3 bases and J by 5 bases, 7 bases remained unmatched. Germline values: CDR1 KGHDR, CDR2 SFDVKD. This CDR3 is 16 amino acids long. The CDR3 DNA follows: TGTGCCACCAGTGATACCGGGACAGGGGTGGGAGATACGCAGTATTTT. Its protein product is CATSDTGTGVGDTQYF.

The chain combines TRBV7-2 with TRBJ2-2, with D perhaps matching TRBD1 (5 bases). From germline, CDR1 is SGHTA and CDR2 FQGNSA. The CDR3 is 15 residues long. V dropped 1 base and J dropped 6 bases, with 12 bases sitting between them. The CDR3 spells CASSLVQGVAGELFF. CDR3 DNA sequence: TGTGCCAGCAGCTTAGTTCAAGGGGTAGCCGGGGAGCTGTTTTTT.